What follows are 32 T cell receptor beta chains derived from one specimen sequenced in a study of shared clonotypes between healthy human individuals. Positively selected for CCR7, the CD45RO-negative cells used as naive CD8 cells excluded terminally differentiated effector memory CD45RA+ cells. TCRdb's copy holds only in-frame clones and misses some; the assay was immunoSEQ multiplex PCR. Of around 600,000 clones in the sample, roughly 98% are singletons; the top ten hold approximately 0.3%. Material: naive CD8+ T cells sorted from blood. Receptors originate from a young man in good health.

The chain combines TRBV7-6 with TRBJ2-3; no clear D gene. V lost 5 bases, J lost 4 bases, and 19 bases lay in between. This CDR3 is 16 amino acids long. The germline V gene has CDR1 SGHVS and CDR2 FNYEAQ. The CDR3 spells CASSPTGLGPADTQYF. CDR3 coding DNA: TGTGCCAGCAGCCCCACCGGGCTCGGCCCGGCAGATACGCAGTATTTT.

V is TRBV7-9 and J is TRBJ2-7; maybe TRBD1 (6 bases). Germline assignment: CDR1 SEHNR and CDR2 FQNEAQ (reference sequence). V was cut by 0 bases and J by 2 bases, with 11 bases left in between. The CDR3 is made up of 15 amino acids. CDR3 in amino acids: CASSLAIGQTYEQYF. Here the CDR3 DNA reads TGTGCCAGCAGCTTAGCGATCGGACAGACCTACGAGCAGTACTTC.

The sample holds one count of this clone. The chain couples TRBV11-2 to TRBJ1-1, with a weak D call TRBD1 (6 bases). The germline gives CDR1 SGHAT, CDR2 FQNNGV. Trimming cost V 2 bases and J 11 bases, with 9 bases left between them. The CDR3 is made up of 11 amino acids. CDR3 coding DNA: TGTGCCAGCAGCTTACAGGGGCTTGCTTTCTTT. Its protein is CASSLQGLAFF.

CDR3: CASSEGPFSTEAFF. DNA of the CDR3: TGTGCCAGCAGTGAAGGCCCATTTTCCACTGAAGCTTTCTTT. The chain carries TRBV6-1 and TRBJ1-1; no firm D call. The germline gives CDR1 MNHNS, CDR2 SASEGT. V dropped 1 base and J dropped 4 bases, with 10 bases sitting between them. The CDR3 has 14 amino acids.

DNA of the CDR3: TGTGCCAGCAGCTCCGAGACAGGTCTAGAGACCCAGTACTTC. It specifies CASSSETGLETQYF. The chain links TRBV7-8 to TRBJ2-5; tentative D call: TRBD1 (6 bases). Germline V gene data show CDR1 as SGHVS and CDR2 as FQNEAQ. Trimming took 4 bases from V and 4 from J, leaving 13 bases between them. The CDR3 is 14 residues long.

This chain joins TRBV9 and TRBJ2-7; D could derive from TRBD1 or TRBD2 (5 bases each). Germline lookup yields CDR1 SGDLS and CDR2 YYNGEE. CDR3 length: 12 residues. Deletions cut 0 bases from V and 6 bases from J, with 7 bases between. Here the CDR3 reads CASSVEGSEQYF. CDR3 sequence (DNA): TGTGCCAGCAGCGTAGAGGGGAGCGAGCAGTACTTC.

This clone was counted a single time. The chain joins TRBV2 to TRBJ2-7; D remains unclear. CDR1 and CDR2 (germline): SNHLY, FYNNEI. Trimming shortened V by 3 bases and J by 11 bases, and 11 bases separated the two germline ends. The CDR3 has 11 residues. In DNA form, the CDR3 reads TGTGCCAGCAGTGATGGGAAGCGTAAGTACTTC. Translating gives CASSDGKRKYF.

The genes are TRBV7-3 and TRBJ2-7, with a weak D call TRBD2 (6 bases). Trimming removed 5 bases from V and 4 bases from J, with 21 bases in between. Germline CDR1 and CDR2: SGHTA and FQGTGA. CDR3 size: 16 residues. This chain's CDR3 is CASSPTPRDSKYEQYF. The CDR3 nucleotides read TGTGCCAGCAGCCCCACCCCCCGGGACTCCAAATACGAGCAGTACTTC.

Of note for this clone: The same CDR3 can be traced to other DNA sequences in this sample. The chain links TRBV6-5 to TRBJ2-3; D remains ambiguous. The CDR3 length is 12 residues. V gave up 0 bases and J gave up 6 bases, with 4 bases separating them. Germline assignment: CDR1 MNHEY and CDR2 SVGAGI. CDR3 amino acids: CASSYSGDTQYF. The CDR3 region has the DNA TGTGCCAGCAGTTACTCAGGGGATACGCAGTATTTT.

V is TRBV19 and J is TRBJ2-1, with 13 bases aligning to TRBD2. With 6 bases clipped from V and 3 bases from J, the junction kept 17 bases outside the gene matches. Germline V gene data show CDR1 as LNHDA and CDR2 as SQIVND (reference sequence). The CDR3 is 20 amino acids. CDR3 residues: CASSNELAGGPFEDYNEQFF. The CDR3 bases are TGTGCCAGTAGCAATGAACTAGCGGGAGGGCCTTTTGAAGACTACAATGAGCAGTTCTTC.

The chain employs TRBV15 and TRBJ2-1; TRBD1 might be the D (6 bases). The CDR3 sequence is 14 residues long. The germline gives CDR1 LNHNV, CDR2 YYDKDF (reference sequence). V lost 2 bases and J lost 5, with 10 bases in between. In DNA, the CDR3 is TGTGCCACCAGCAGAACCGGGACAAACAATGAGCAGTTCTTC. Protein: CATSRTGTNNEQFF.

The chain employs TRBV9 and TRBJ2-3; 9 positions agree with TRBD2. CDR1 and CDR2 (germline): SGDLS, YYNGEE. The CDR3 is 15 residues long. V dropped 0 bases and J dropped 3; count of bases not matched to a gene: 2. The CDR3 bases are TGTGCCAGCAGCGTAGGACTAGCGGAGACAGATACGCAGTATTTT. Translated: CASSVGLAETDTQYF.

CDR3 nucleotides: TGTGCCACCAGCATCCGGCAGTCCTACGAGCAGTACTTC. Residues: CATSIRQSYEQYF. The V gene is TRBV15, the J gene TRBJ2-7; no firm D call. CDR3 length: 13 residues. Trimming removed 4 bases from V and 1 base from J, with 8 bases in between. Germline V gene lookup returns CDR1 LNHNV and CDR2 YYDKDF (reference sequence).

A word on this clone: The same CDR3 also results from other DNA sequences found in this sample. The rearrangement joins TRBV2 to TRBJ2-7; no definite D call. Germline-derived CDR1 and CDR2 are SNHLY and FYNNEI. V was cut by 7 bases and J by 1 base, with 8 bases left in between. CDR3 length equals 12 residues. In DNA form, the CDR3 reads TGTGCCAGCATTGGCAGGTCCTACGAGCAGTACTTC. It encodes CASIGRSYEQYF.

This clone appeared once. V and J are TRBV10-3 and TRBJ1-1; D not certain. V lost 3 bases, J lost 1 base, and 3 bases lay in between. CDR1 is ENHRY and CDR2 is SYGVKD in the germline V gene. CDR3 length: 12 residues. The CDR3 bases are TGTGCCATCAGTGAATGGAACACTGAAGCTTTCTTT. The encoded protein is CAISEWNTEAFF.

The gene calls are TRBV11-2 and TRBJ2-5, with TRBD1 matching over 9 bases. V was pared by 5 bases and J by 4 bases, with 5 bases of the junction left unmatched. CDR3 size: 14 residues. CDR1 and CDR2 (germline): SGHAT, FQNNGV. Here the CDR3 DNA reads TGTGCCAGCAGCGGACAGGGGCTAGGAGAGACCCAGTACTTC. Its translation is CASSGQGLGETQYF.

This sequence joins TRBV29-1 and TRBJ2-1, with D possibly being TRBD1 (6 bases). V lost 6 bases and J 8 bases, leaving 17 bases between the germline ends. Germline assignment: CDR1 SQVTM and CDR2 ANQGSEA. There are 13 residues in the CDR3. CDR3 nucleotides: TGCAGCGTAAAAAGAAGGGGGTTTGATGAGCAGTTCTTC. It yields the protein CSVKRRGFDEQFF.

This clone occurred once. The genes are TRBV2 and TRBJ2-5; D call uncertain. Trimming left V 10 bases short and J 9 bases short, with 12 bases between. From germline, CDR1 is SNHLY and CDR2 FYNNEI. This CDR3 is 10 amino acids long. CDR3 protein: CATHDVAQYF. The CDR3 nucleotides read TGTGCCACCCATGACGTGGCCCAGTACTTC.

V gene TRBV9 combines with J gene TRBJ2-7; either TRBD1 or TRBD2 may fit D (5 bases each). Trimming removed 0 bases from V and 0 bases from J, with 10 bases in between. This CDR3 spans 15 amino acids. Germline assignment: CDR1 SGDLS and CDR2 YYNGEE. The CDR3 DNA reads as TGTGCCAGCAGCGTAGCGGGGCAGCCCTCCTACGAGCAGTACTTC. Its protein is CASSVAGQPSYEQYF.

The chain's CDR3 is CASSHQGGYGYTF. CDR3 DNA sequence: TGTGCCAGCAGCCATCAAGGGGGCTATGGCTACACCTTC. The gene calls are TRBV6-5 and TRBJ1-2, with a tentative D call TRBD1 (6 bases). Germline V lookup: CDR1 MNHEY, CDR2 SVGAGI. V was trimmed by 6 bases and J by 4 bases, leaving 12 bases between them. The CDR3 contains 13 residues.

The CDR3 DNA sequence: TGTGCCAGCAGCCCCGGGAGGGGAGTAGATACGCAGTATTTT. Translated: CASSPGRGVDTQYF. This rearrangement joins TRBV9 to TRBJ2-3, with 8 nucleotides matching TRBD2. Trimming removed 4 bases from V and 5 bases from J; junction bases left unmatched: 6. This CDR3 is built from 14 residues. CDR1 SGDLS and CDR2 YYNGEE come from the germline V gene.

In this sample, this clone turned up once. Here the CDR3 DNA reads TGTGCCAGCAGCTCATCCCCCTCGACAGGGCGGCCCTACGAGCAGTACTTC. Translating it yields CASSSSPSTGRPYEQYF. This chain joins TRBV7-6 and TRBJ2-7, with TRBD1 matching 7 bases. Germline CDR1 and CDR2: SGHVS and FNYEAQ. The CDR3 runs to 17 residues. Trimming cost V 4 bases and J 2 bases; bases outside gene matches: 14.

V gene TRBV6-5 combines with J gene TRBJ2-7; 10 bases line up with TRBD1. Germline V gives CDR1 MNHEY, CDR2 SVGAGI. CDR3 length: 15 residues. Trimming removed 2 bases from V and 4 bases from J; junction bases left unmatched: 5. The DNA for the CDR3 is TGTGCCAGCAGTTACGGGACAGGGGCCCCGTACGAGCAGTACTTC. It encodes CASSYGTGAPYEQYF.

The chain employs TRBV13 and TRBJ2-7; possible D gene TRBD2, 5 bases. Germline-derived CDR1 and CDR2 are PRHDT and FYEKMQ (reference sequence). The CDR3 runs to 14 residues. The V and J ends lost 4 bases and 3 bases respectively, with 13 bases between them. The CDR3 here is CASSSGLGNYEQYF. In nucleotides, the CDR3 is TGTGCCAGCAGCTCTGGACTCGGGAACTACGAGCAGTACTTC.

The chain carries TRBV21-1 and TRBJ2-7; the table calls TRBD1, which could not be checked here. TRBV21-1 is listed as a pseudogene. The CDR3 spans 14 residues. In DNA, the CDR3 is TGTGCCAGCAGCAAATCTAACAGAATTTACGAGCAGTACTTC. Translated, it gives CASSKSNRIYEQYF.

The chain uses TRBV5-1 and TRBJ2-5, with D possibly called TRBD1 or TRBD2 (5 bases each). This CDR3 region has 18 residues. Between the trimmed V and J ends, which lost 0 bases and 4 bases, there was a span of 22 bases. CDR1 SGHRS and CDR2 YFSETQ come from the germline V gene. The CDR3 sequence is CASSLAKLSGTKGETQYF. The DNA of the CDR3 is TGCGCCAGCAGCTTGGCGAAGTTATCCGGGACCAAAGGAGAGACCCAGTACTTC.

The genes are TRBV25-1 and TRBJ1-1, with 12 bases identical to TRBD1. The CDR3 loop spans 15 amino acids. The germline V gene encodes CDR1 MGHDK and CDR2 SYGVNS. With 8 bases clipped from V and 2 bases from J, the junction kept 6 bases outside the gene matches. DNA of the CDR3: TGTGCCAGCTCCGGGACAGGGGGCCCTAACACTGAAGCTTTCTTT. Translating it yields CASSGTGGPNTEAFF.

The chain is built from TRBV7-9 and TRBJ2-3, with D perhaps matching TRBD2 (6 bases). In germline, CDR1 is SEHNR, CDR2 FQNEAQ (reference sequence). The CDR3 is 15 residues long. V was pared by 5 bases and J by 6 bases, with 18 bases between. CDR3 residues: CASSLSGRGRDTQYF. CDR3 DNA sequence: TGTGCCAGCAGCCTAAGCGGAAGAGGGAGGGATACGCAGTATTTT.

The chain employs TRBV5-1 and TRBJ2-3, with D possibly matching TRBD2 (5 bases). The CDR3 is 15 amino acids. V was pared by 7 bases and J by 2 bases, with 17 bases between. Germline CDR1 and CDR2: SGHRS and YFSETQ. CDR3 DNA sequence: TGCGCCAGCCTGTTATGGGGAGTGGACACAGATACGCAGTATTTT. Protein: CASLLWGVDTDTQYF.

The chain joins TRBV9 to TRBJ1-5, with D perhaps matching TRBD1 (5 bases). V was clipped by 4 bases and J by 2 bases, with 10 bases between them. CDR1 SGDLS and CDR2 YYNGEE come from the germline V gene. The CDR3 sequence is 14 residues long. The chain's CDR3 is CASSPWDGNQPQHF. The CDR3 DNA reads TGTGCCAGCAGCCCTTGGGACGGCAATCAGCCCCAGCATTTT.

This rearrangement joins TRBV15 to TRBJ2-5; no definite D call. Germline V lookup: CDR1 LNHNV, CDR2 YYDKDF (reference sequence). The CDR3 extends over 13 amino acids. V was clipped by 7 bases and J by 2 bases, with 11 bases between them. The CDR3 sequence is CATTPTPQETQYF. The CDR3 nucleotides read TGTGCCACCACCCCCACCCCACAAGAGACCCAGTACTTC.

The CDR3: CATRSPEETQYF. DNA of the CDR3: TGTGCCACCAGGTCCCCCGAAGAGACCCAGTACTTC. The chain uses TRBV15 and TRBJ2-5, with no clear D. Germline V CDR1 and CDR2: LNHNV, YYDKDF (reference sequence). Trimming took 6 bases from V and 3 from J, leaving 8 bases between them. CDR3 length: 12 amino acids.